The 7 T cell receptor beta chains in this list originate from one sample, sequenced in a study of cytomegalovirus exposure and HLA in healthy donors (TCRdb year 2017). The protocol used for the library was the immunoSEQ multiplex PCR assay. For the multiplex PCR, a mixture combining 60 forward primers for TCR Vbeta segments and 13 reverse primers for TCR Jbeta segments was used. TCRdb retrieved this table from immuneACCESS and kept in-frame rearrangements only. Not all clones are present; in checked studies, unresolved V genes account for under half, and no reason is known for the remainder. The sample includes about 73,000 clones, with roughly 69% observed a single time. The top ten clonotypes cover around 6.9% of the sample. Source material: PBMCs. The receptors here all came from a woman aged 45-65 years in good health and CMV-seropositive.

This rearrangement joins TRBV21-1 to TRBJ1-1; the D segment call TRBD1 is taken from the table without a DNA check. TRBV21-1 is tagged as a pseudogene. This CDR3 has 15 residues. This CDR3 is CASSNEGARNTEAFF. DNA of the CDR3: TGTGCCAGCAGCAATGAGGGGGCAAGGAACACTGAAGCTTTCTTT.

The chain employs TRBV5-4 and TRBJ2-7, with TRBD1 matching over 8 bases. Trimming at V came to 4 bases and at J to 2 bases, leaving 8 bases not matched to a gene. CDR1 is SGHNT and CDR2 is YYREEE in the germline V gene (reference sequence). The CDR3 contains 15 residues. The CDR3 region is CASSRQGFATYEQYV. CDR3 sequence (DNA): TGTGCCAGCAGCCGACAGGGGTTTGCAACCTACGAGCAGTACGTC.

J is TRBJ1-5 and V is TRBV15, with no clear D. Germline loops: CDR1 LNHNV, CDR2 YYDKDF (reference sequence). This CDR3 contains 15 residues. Trimming shortened V by 6 bases and J by 6 bases, and 18 bases separated the two germline ends. The CDR3 is CATSSDTVRSQPQHF. The CDR3 nucleotides read TGTGCCACCAGTTCAGACACAGTAAGAAGTCAGCCCCAGCATTTT.

This clone has more than one count but fewer than ten. This CDR3 is CASSPSGGGNNEQFF. CDR3 coding DNA: TGTGCCAGCTCACCGAGCGGGGGGGGGAACAATGAGCAGTTCTTC. The V and J genes are TRBV18 and TRBJ2-1; TRBD2 matches 10 bases. This CDR3 has 15 amino acids. With V trimmed by 3 bases and J by 5 bases, 4 bases remained unmatched. CDR1 is KGHSH, CDR2 LQKENI, per germline.

This sequence joins TRBV19 and TRBJ1-4; maybe TRBD1 (5 bases). Trimming removed 5 bases at V and 3 bases at J, with 16 bases between. Germline V gives CDR1 LNHDA, CDR2 SQIVND (reference sequence). CDR3 length equals 16 residues. The CDR3 spells CASSAIYRSSNEKLFF. The CDR3, as DNA: TGTGCCAGTAGTGCGATATACAGGTCTTCTAATGAAAAACTGTTTTTT. Supplemented by reference TRBV19 and TRBJ1-4, the full variable domain reads DGGITQSPKYLFRKEGQNVTLSCEQNLNHDAMYWYRQDPGQGLRLIYYSQIVNDFQKGDIAEGYSVSREKKESFPLTVTSAQKNPTAFYLCASSAIYRSSNEKLFFGSGTQLSVL.

The chain joins TRBV18 to TRBJ2-7, with D tentatively TRBD1 (5 bases). V was pared by 6 bases and J by 3 bases, with 21 bases between. Germline V gene lookup returns CDR1 KGHSH and CDR2 LQKENI. The CDR3 runs to 16 residues. The CDR3 DNA reads TGTGCCAGCTCGCCGGTCACCTCGGACACCAACTACGAGCAGTACTTC. Protein sequence: CASSPVTSDTNYEQYF.

The chain is built from TRBV4-1 and TRBJ1-2; 11 bases fit TRBD1. J was trimmed by 2 bases and V by 0 bases; bases with no gene match: 5. The CDR3 has 17 amino acids. CDR1 MGHRA and CDR2 YSYEKL come from the germline V gene. As DNA, the CDR3 is TGCGCCAGCAGCCAAGATTGGAGGGACAGGGGGAACTATGGCTACACCTTC. Its protein is CASSQDWRDRGNYGYTF.